Each of the 30 T cell receptor beta chains below was sequenced from the same sample in a study of blood T cells in healthy people across ages. With a J-beta primer mix and a sample-barcoded 5' primer, a second PCR ran roughly 6 to 11 cycles. TCRdb used MiXCR to reprocess the 5' RACE reads, holding one entry per CDR3 protein. Here the sample spans over 1,500,000 distinct CDR3 sequences, about two fifths being singletons. The sequenced sample consisted of blood. Every receptor here comes from a human donor in good health.

The rearrangement links TRBV20-1 to TRBJ2-3; D is possibly TRBD2 (6 bases). V was cut by 3 bases and J by 7 bases, with 17 bases left in between. This CDR3 spans 14 amino acids. Germline values: CDR1 DFQATT, CDR2 SNEGSKA (reference sequence). CDR3 sequence reads: CSASPPSAGNTQYF. As DNA, the CDR3 is TGCAGTGCTAGCCCCCCTAGCGCGGGCAATACGCAGTATTTT.

The chain uses TRBV29-1 and TRBJ2-5; D is unclear. The DNA end lines up better with TRBJ2-7; the J call may be wrong. CDR1 SQVTM and CDR2 ANQGSEA come from the germline V gene. This CDR3 region has 13 residues. CDR3 protein: CSVEDGPGNEQYF. CDR3 in DNA: TGCAGCGTTGAAGATGGGCCGGGTAACGAGCAGTACTTC.

The chain carries TRBV4-1 and TRBJ2-3; the D gene is possibly TRBD2 (5 bases). The V gene's germline CDR1 is MGHRA and CDR2 YSYEKL. This CDR3 spans 16 amino acids. V was pared by 5 bases and J by 4 bases, with 19 bases between. The CDR3 DNA follows: TGCGCCAGCAGCACTCCTCCCGGGGTGGAGGCAGATACGCAGTATTTT. It translates to CASSTPPGVEADTQYF.

There are a few counts of this clonotype. The rearrangement links TRBV20-1 to TRBJ1-2, with a possible D match to TRBD1 (5 bases). From germline, CDR1 is DFQATT and CDR2 SNEGSKA (reference sequence). The CDR3 totals 14 residues. The V gene lost 5 bases and the J gene lost 5 bases, with 18 bases spanning the gap. The CDR3 protein is CSAGSTGTDYGYTF. Here the CDR3 DNA reads TGCAGTGCTGGGAGCACCGGGACGGATTATGGCTACACCTTC.

The CDR3 region has the DNA TGCAGTGCTAGAGAGACAGGTGCTAGGTCACCCCTCCACTTT. As protein: CSARETGARSPLHF. J is TRBJ1-6 and V is TRBV20-1; D is perhaps TRBD1 (6 bases). In germline, CDR1 is DFQATT, CDR2 SNEGSKA (reference sequence). V was shortened by 0 bases and J by 10 bases, with 13 bases between the two germline ends. CDR3 length equals 14 residues.

The rearrangement uses TRBV5-5 and TRBJ1-2; D gene uncertain. Germline CDR1 SGHKS, CDR2 YYEKEE (reference sequence). V was cut by 1 base and J by 5 bases, with 12 bases left in between. The CDR3 extends over 14 amino acids. The DNA for the CDR3 is TGTGCCAGCAGCTTGAGTGTGGTGGGATATGGCTACACCTTC. This translates into CASSLSVVGYGYTF. The full variable domain, its missing parts supplied by reference TRBV5-5 and TRBJ1-2, is DAGVTQSPTHLIKTRGQQVTLRCSPISGHKSVSWYQQVLGQGPQFIFQYYEKEERGRGNFPDRFSARQFPNYSSELNVNALLLGDSALYLCASSLSVVGYGYTFGSGTRLTVV.

The V gene is TRBV5-1, the J gene TRBJ1-1; perhaps TRBD1 as D (6 bases). The V and J ends lost 1 base and 10 bases respectively, with 17 bases between them. Germline values: CDR1 SGHRS, CDR2 YFSETQ. The CDR3 consists of 14 residues. DNA for the CDR3: TGCGCCAGCAGCTTGCCCGGGTTGGGGGCTGGAGCTTTCTTT. Its translation: CASSLPGLGAGAFF.

V and J are TRBV11-1 and TRBJ1-3; D uncertain. V dropped 4 bases and J dropped 2 bases, with 12 bases sitting between them. The CDR3 runs 15 residues. Germline V gene lookup returns CDR1 SGHAT and CDR2 FQDESV (reference sequence). CDR3 amino acids: CASSSRPWTGNTIYF. CDR3 DNA: TGTGCCAGCAGCTCCCGCCCGTGGACTGGAAACACCATATATTTT.

The chain has TRBV7-9 and TRBJ1-1; D perhaps matches TRBD1 (6 bases). The CDR3 contains 11 residues. CDR1 and CDR2 (germline): SEHNR, FQNEAQ (reference sequence). Trimming took 5 bases from V and 10 from J, leaving 11 bases between them. CDR3 in amino acids: CASSEQGGAFF. For the CDR3, the DNA is TGTGCCAGCAGCGAACAGGGTGGAGCTTTCTTT.

The chain recombines TRBV3-1 with TRBJ1-1; the D is unclear. Per the germline V gene, CDR1 is LGHDT and CDR2 is YNNKEL (reference sequence). V shed 0 bases and J shed 6 bases, with 14 bases lying between them. This CDR3 contains 15 residues. CDR3 nucleotides: TGTGCCAGCAGCCAAGATTCAGGTTGGAGCCCTGAAGCTTTCTTT. This gives the protein CASSQDSGWSPEAFF.

This chain links TRBV4-2 with TRBJ2-5; perhaps TRBD1 as D (5 bases). Germline CDR1 LGHNA, CDR2 YNFKEQ. This CDR3 contains 14 residues. V lost 1 base and J lost 6, with 12 bases in between. DNA of the CDR3: TGTGCCAGCAGCCAAGTAGGGCAGGGCAAGACCCAGTACTTC. Amino acids: CASSQVGQGKTQYF.

This chain uses TRBV9 with TRBJ1-3; 8 bases fit TRBD1. This CDR3 contains 15 residues. V shed 4 bases, J shed 4 bases, and the junction held 7 bases outside the gene matches. Germline lookup yields CDR1 SGDLS and CDR2 YYNGEE. CDR3 protein: CASSIETGVGNTIYF. CDR3 DNA sequence: TGTGCCAGCAGCATTGAGACAGGGGTCGGAAACACCATATATTTT.

This clonotype was observed a handful of times. The J gene is TRBJ2-7, the V gene TRBV7-9; 11 positions match TRBD1. V gave up 5 bases and J gave up 4 bases; unmatched junction bases: 13. The CDR3 contains 17 residues. Germline values: CDR1 SEHNR, CDR2 FQNEAQ (reference sequence). CDR3: CASSLRSTDRGHYEQYF. DNA for the CDR3: TGTGCCAGCAGCCTAAGAAGCACGGACAGGGGGCATTACGAGCAGTACTTC.

This clonotype was seen repeatedly, ten times or more. The gene calls are TRBV10-3 and TRBJ2-5, with D perhaps TRBD1 (6 bases). Trimming cost V 2 bases and J 1 base, with 8 bases left between them. Germline V gives CDR1 ENHRY, CDR2 SYGVKD. The length of the CDR3 is 14 residues. CDR3 sequence (DNA): TGTGCCATCAGTGAGAACAGGGTCCAAGAGACCCAGTACTTC. The encoded protein is CAISENRVQETQYF.

The CDR3 protein is CASSFKLRDTQYF. The CDR3 coding sequence is TGTGCCAGCAGCTTCAAGCTTAGGGATACGCAGTATTTT. The chain uses TRBV7-2 and TRBJ2-3, with D hard to call. CDR3 length: 13 residues. V dropped 3 bases and J dropped 6 bases, with 10 bases sitting between them. CDR1 is SGHTA, CDR2 FQGNSA, per germline.

This clonotype was seen just once. The gene calls are TRBV10-3 and TRBJ2-1; 8 bases align to TRBD2. The CDR3 totals 16 residues. Germline V gene sequence: CDR1 ENHRY, CDR2 SYGVKD. V lost 0 bases, J lost 8 bases, and 9 bases stayed unmatched. Here the CDR3 DNA reads TGTGCCATCAGTGAGTCACGGCGGGGGGCTGGTGATGAGCAGTTCTTC. This codes for CAISESRRGAGDEQFF.

This rearrangement joins TRBV7-8 to TRBJ2-1, with 10 bases aligning to TRBD2. J was trimmed by 8 bases and V by 1 base; bases with no gene match: 11. Germline-derived CDR1 and CDR2 are SGHVS and FQNEAQ. The CDR3 covers 17 residues. The CDR3 protein is CASSLVTSGIPWDEQFF. CDR3 coding DNA: TGTGCCAGCAGCTTAGTAACTAGCGGGATACCTTGGGATGAGCAGTTCTTC.

This rearrangement joins TRBV28 to TRBJ1-1; the D gene is possibly TRBD1 (5 bases). The V end was cut by 3 bases, the J end by 5 bases, with 13 bases between. The CDR3 length is 14 residues. Germline V gene sequence: CDR1 MDHEN, CDR2 SYDVKM. CDR3 in amino acids: CASSFSAGWTEAFF. The CDR3 DNA reads TGTGCCAGCAGTTTTTCGGCAGGGTGGACTGAAGCTTTCTTT.

This chain connects TRBV29-1 to TRBJ2-2; 7 positions match TRBD1. Germline assignment: CDR1 SQVTM and CDR2 ANQGSEA. V was pared by 5 bases and J by 2 bases, with 8 bases of the junction left unmatched. CDR3 length: 15 residues. CDR3 residues: CSVPNWDSNTGELFF. CDR3 nucleotides: TGCAGCGTTCCCAATTGGGACAGTAACACCGGGGAGCTGTTTTTT.

The V gene is TRBV7-2, the J gene TRBJ1-5; D not resolved. The V end was cut by 1 base, the J end by 4 bases, with 8 bases between. Germline CDR1 reads SGHTA; CDR2 reads FQGNSA. The CDR3 has 14 residues. In nucleotides, the CDR3 is TGTGCCAGCAGCTTAGTTCTGGGAAATCAGCCCCAGCATTTT. It specifies CASSLVLGNQPQHF.

This clonotype was counted many times. Here the CDR3 DNA reads TGTGCCAGCAGCGTAGGTTCCTCTGGGGCCAACGTCCTGACTTTC. This codes for CASSVGSSGANVLTF. This chain joins TRBV9 and TRBJ2-6; D not resolved. Germline V gene data show CDR1 as SGDLS and CDR2 as YYNGEE. The CDR3 sequence is 15 residues long. V dropped 0 bases and J dropped 0 bases, with 4 bases sitting between them. Supplemented by reference TRBV9 and TRBJ2-6, the full variable domain reads DSGVTQTPKHLITATGQRVTLRCSPRSGDLSVYWYQQSLDQGLQFLIQYYNGEERAKGNILERFSAQQFPDLHSELNLSSLELGDSALYFCASSVGSSGANVLTFGAGSRLTVL.

The chain combines TRBV28 with TRBJ1-2; the D gene is possibly TRBD1 (5 bases). Germline CDR1 and CDR2: MDHEN and SYDVKM. This CDR3 has 13 amino acids. V was pared by 4 bases and J by 1 base, with 7 bases between. The CDR3 DNA sequence: TGTGCCAGCAGTTGGAGGGGTAACTATGGCTACACCTTC. Its translation: CASSWRGNYGYTF.

This clonotype was seen only a few times. The chain is built from TRBV12-3 or TRBV12-4 and TRBJ1-1, with D maybe TRBD1 (5 bases). V lost 3 bases and J 6 bases, leaving 20 bases between the germline ends. The CDR3 totals 16 residues. The CDR3 nucleotides read TGTGCCAGCAGTTTTTGGCAGGGTATGGTCAATCCTGAAGCTTTCTTT. This codes for CASSFWQGMVNPEAFF.

This clonotype has only one observation. V and J are TRBV14 and TRBJ2-7, with 10 bases aligning to TRBD2. Germline V gene sequence: CDR1 SGHDN, CDR2 FVKESK. The V and J ends lost 4 bases and 0 bases, in that order; junction bases with no gene match: 9. The CDR3 has 17 residues. CDR3: CASSRGLALHLSYEQYF. The CDR3, as DNA: TGTGCCAGCAGCCGGGGACTAGCGCTACACCTCTCCTACGAGCAGTACTTC.

The chain has TRBV2 and TRBJ2-1, with TRBD2 matching 7 bases. The CDR3 contains 12 residues. J gave up 9 bases and V 5 bases, and 4 bases lay outside the gene matches. Per the germline V gene, CDR1 is SNHLY and CDR2 is FYNNEI. The CDR3 DNA follows: TGTGCCAGCAGTCTGGGACTACTTGAGCAGTTCTTC. This codes for CASSLGLLEQFF.

The V and J genes are TRBV12-3 or TRBV12-4 and TRBJ1-3; unclear D gene. There are 11 residues in the CDR3. V lost 6 bases and J lost 5, with 5 bases in between. In nucleotides, the CDR3 is TGTGCCAGCAGAGAGAGAAACACCATATATTTT. It specifies CASRERNTIYF.

This clonotype was recorded a few times. The gene calls are TRBV6-6 and TRBJ1-1; tentatively, D is TRBD1 (5 bases). The CDR3 has 13 amino acids. CDR1 MNHNY and CDR2 SVGAGI come from the germline V gene (reference sequence). The V end was cut by 8 bases, the J end by 4 bases, with 14 bases between. The CDR3 spells CASRPPGSTEAFF. In DNA form, the CDR3 reads TGTGCCAGCCGACCACCAGGGAGCACTGAAGCTTTCTTT.

Remarks on this clonotype: Possible read error: a much larger clone is one base away. The V and J genes are TRBV12-3 or TRBV12-4 and TRBJ2-1; 10 bases match TRBD1. The CDR3 spans 15 residues. The junction had 4 bases not matched to a gene; V was cut back by 5 bases and J by 3 bases. CDR3 protein: CASSHGQGVYNEQFF. In DNA, the CDR3 is TGTGCCAGCAGTCACGGACAGGGGGTCTACAATGAGCAGTTCTTC.

The chain recombines TRBV7-2 with TRBJ1-2, with D unresolved. CDR3 length: 14 amino acids. The V gene's germline CDR1 is SGHTA and CDR2 FQGNSA. Trimming cost V 2 bases and J 8 bases, with 15 bases left between them. This CDR3 is CASSLSTSPQGYTF. In nucleotides, the CDR3 is TGTGCCAGCAGCTTAAGCACCAGCCCGCAGGGCTACACCTTC.

This clonotype has a handful of counts. In DNA form, the CDR3 reads TGCAGTGCTAGTACCCTAGCGGGGGACCTCACAGATACGCAGTATTTT. Translation: CSASTLAGDLTDTQYF. This chain links TRBV20-1 with TRBJ2-3; 10 bases line up with TRBD2. CDR3 length: 16 residues. Germline CDR1 and CDR2: DFQATT and SNEGSKA (reference sequence). V lost 3 bases to trimming and J lost 2 bases; unmatched junction nucleotides: 8.